These 9 T cell receptor beta chains were all obtained from the same sample, sequenced in a study of blood T cells in healthy people across ages. A second roughly 7 to 12 cycle PCR used barcoded and J-beta primers. TCRdb used MiXCR to reprocess the 5' RACE reads, holding one entry per CDR3 protein. The table has 1 million or so distinct CDR3 sequences, 40% to 50% seen once. The sample taken for sequencing was blood. These receptors came from a woman between 55 and 75 years old in good health.

The CDR3 is CASSLNAGPLHF. CDR3 nucleotides: TGTGCCAGCAGCTTAAACGCCGGACCCCTCCACTTT. The rearrangement joins TRBV7-9 to TRBJ1-6; D is ambiguous. This CDR3 has 12 amino acids. V dropped 2 bases and J dropped 12 bases, with 8 bases sitting between them. Germline-derived CDR1 and CDR2 are SEHNR and FQNEAQ (reference sequence).

The J gene is TRBJ2-4, the V gene TRBV28; D is perhaps TRBD1 (5 bases). The J call could be wrong; TRBJ2-7 is a better fit for the DNA end. The germline gives CDR1 MDHEN, CDR2 SYDVKM. The CDR3 extends over 16 amino acids. The CDR3 DNA reads as TGTGCCAGCAGTTTCACCAGGGCTAAAGTTTCATACGAGCAGTACTTC. Its protein product is CASSFTRAKVSYEQYF.

This clonotype was observed a handful of times. The rearrangement joins TRBV29-1 to TRBJ2-3; either TRBD1 or TRBD2 may fit D (5 bases each). Trimming removed 6 bases from V and 5 bases from J, with 24 bases in between. Germline V gene sequence: CDR1 SQVTM, CDR2 ANQGSEA. The length of the CDR3 is 16 residues. The CDR3 region has the DNA TGCAGCGTCAGGGATCTGGGGGAGAGAAAGGGAGATACGCAGTATTTT. This translates into CSVRDLGERKGDTQYF.

This clonotype has only a few counts. The rearrangement links TRBV5-1 to TRBJ2-7; D is unresolved. CDR3 size: 13 residues. Germline CDR1 and CDR2: SGHRS and YFSETQ. V was pared by 3 bases and J by 3 bases, with 10 bases between. In DNA form, the CDR3 reads TGCGCCAGCAGCTCGGACGCATTCTACGAGCAGTACTTC. Its protein product is CASSSDAFYEQYF.

Concerning this clonotype: Germline and junction disagree at one end, which may indicate a read error. The chain couples TRBV7-9 to TRBJ2-1, with no clear D. Germline-derived CDR1 and CDR2 are SEHNR and FQNEAQ (reference sequence). This CDR3 spans 16 amino acids. In DNA, the CDR3 is TGTGCCGGCAGCTTAACACTACGTGAACCCTACAATGAGCAGTTCTTC. This encodes CAGSLTLREPYNEQFF. Full variable domain (missing parts from reference TRBV7-9 and TRBJ2-1): DTGVSQNPRHKITKRGQNVTFRCDPISEHNRLYWYRQTLGQGPEFLTYFQNEAQLEKSRLLSDRFSAERPKGSFSTLEIQRTEQGDSAMYLCAGSLTLREPYNEQFFGPGTRLTVL.

The V call is TRBV2, the J call TRBJ2-1; D perhaps matches TRBD2 (5 bases). This CDR3 has 11 amino acids. Trimming took off 8 bases at V and 10 bases at J, with 12 bases between the two ends. CDR1 SNHLY and CDR2 FYNNEI come from the germline V gene. CDR3 coding DNA: TGTGCCAGCGCTTTTAGCGCCGAGCAGTTCTTC. Amino acids: CASAFSAEQFF.

The V gene is TRBV5-6, the J gene TRBJ2-7; D perhaps matches TRBD2 (6 bases). In germline, CDR1 is SGHDT, CDR2 YYEEEE. The CDR3 totals 14 residues. V was trimmed by 2 bases and J by 6 bases, leaving 15 bases between them. The CDR3 loop reads CASSLAGTPLEQYF. The CDR3 DNA sequence: TGTGCCAGCAGCTTAGCGGGTACTCCCCTCGAGCAGTACTTC.

The chain uses TRBV5-1 and TRBJ1-1, with a tentative D call TRBD1 (5 bases). Trimming shortened V by 3 bases and J by 5 bases, and 14 bases separated the two germline ends. This CDR3 comprises 14 residues. Germline values: CDR1 SGHRS, CDR2 YFSETQ. DNA of the CDR3: TGCGCCAGCAGCTCGGGGCAGGGTAGAACTGAAGCTTTCTTT. Translation: CASSSGQGRTEAFF.

This chain joins TRBV9 and TRBJ2-3; 8 nucleotides align to TRBD1. This CDR3 is built from 13 residues. J lost 8 bases, V lost 1 base, and 3 bases had no gene match. From germline, CDR1 is SGDLS and CDR2 YYNGEE. CDR3 residues: CASSVQGAATQYF. The CDR3 nucleotides read TGTGCCAGCAGCGTACAGGGGGCAGCTACGCAGTATTTT.